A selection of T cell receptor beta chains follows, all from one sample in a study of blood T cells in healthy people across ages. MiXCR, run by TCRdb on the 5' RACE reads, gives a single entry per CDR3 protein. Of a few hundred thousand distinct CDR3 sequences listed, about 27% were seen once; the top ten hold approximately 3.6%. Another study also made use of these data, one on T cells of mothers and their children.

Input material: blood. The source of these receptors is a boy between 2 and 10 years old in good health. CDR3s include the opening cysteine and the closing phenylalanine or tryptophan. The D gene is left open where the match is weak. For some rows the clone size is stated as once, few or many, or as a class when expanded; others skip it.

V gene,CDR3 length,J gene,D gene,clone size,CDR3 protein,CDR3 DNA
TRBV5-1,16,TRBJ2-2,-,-,CASSDAGTLLGGELFF,TGCGCCAGCAGCGACGCCGGGACCCTCCTGGGTGGGGAGCTGTTTTTT
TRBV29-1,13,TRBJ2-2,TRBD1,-,CSVGTGDTGELFF,TGCAGCGTTGGGACAGGGGACACCGGGGAGCTGTTTTTT
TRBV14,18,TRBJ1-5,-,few,CASSQEGPYPGYNQPQHF,TGTGCCAGCAGCCAAGAAGGCCCCTACCCGGGCTACAATCAGCCCCAGCATTTT
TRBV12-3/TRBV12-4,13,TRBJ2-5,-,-,CASRSTLGETQYF,TGTGCCAGCAGGAGCACGCTTGGGGAGACCCAGTACTTC
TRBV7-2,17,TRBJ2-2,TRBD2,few,CASSLLLAGGLSRELFF,TGTGCCAGCAGCCTTTTACTAGCGGGGGGTTTATCCAGGGAGCTGTTTTTT
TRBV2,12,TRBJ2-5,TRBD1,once,CASGQGEGTQYF,TGTGCCAGTGGACAGGGCGAGGGGACCCAGTACTTC
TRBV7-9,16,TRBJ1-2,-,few,CASSHLGLGQGSGYTF,TGTGCCAGCAGCCACCTGGGATTAGGGCAGGGGAGTGGCTACACCTTC
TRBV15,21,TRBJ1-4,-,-,CATSRDYPEYLRWATNEKLFF,TGTGCCACCAGCAGAGATTATCCCGAATACCTCCGGTGGGCAACTAATGAAAAACTGTTTTTT
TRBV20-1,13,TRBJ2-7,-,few,CSARKDGRYEQYF,TGCAGTGCTAGGAAGGATGGACGGTACGAGCAGTACTTC
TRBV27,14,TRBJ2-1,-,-,CASRPGGSYNEQFF,TGTGCCAGCAGGCCCGGGGGTTCGTACAATGAGCAGTTCTTC
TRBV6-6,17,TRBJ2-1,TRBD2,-,CASSYPRTSGRWVEQFF,TGTGCCAGCAGTTACCCTCGGACTAGCGGGAGATGGGTTGAGCAGTTCTTC
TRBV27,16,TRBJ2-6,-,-,CASSLNGASGANVLTF,TGTGCCAGCAGTTTAAACGGGGCCTCTGGGGCCAACGTCCTGACTTTC
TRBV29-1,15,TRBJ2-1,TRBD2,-,CSVPLTSGGYNEQFF,TGCAGCGTTCCCTTGACTAGCGGGGGCTACAATGAGCAGTTCTTC
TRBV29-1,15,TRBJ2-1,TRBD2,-,CSVSGGPISYNEQFF,TGCAGCGTCTCGGGGGGGCCAATCTCCTACAATGAGCAGTTCTTC
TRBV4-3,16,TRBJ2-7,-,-,CASSHPSKANSYEQYF,TGCGCCAGCAGCCACCCTTCAAAGGCGAACTCCTACGAGCAGTACTTC
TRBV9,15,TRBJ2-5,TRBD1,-,CASSALTGAVETQYF,TGTGCCAGCAGCGCCCTCACAGGGGCTGTAGAGACCCAGTACTTC
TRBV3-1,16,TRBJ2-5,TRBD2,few,CASSQARSGGRETQYF,TGTGCCAGCAGCCAAGCGAGAAGCGGGGGGAGAGAGACCCAGTACTTC
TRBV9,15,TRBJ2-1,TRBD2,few,CASSAAGLDFNEQFF,TGTGCCAGCAGCGCAGCGGGACTAGATTTCAATGAGCAGTTCTTC
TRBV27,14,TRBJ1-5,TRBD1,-,CASGDRGQNQPQHF,TGTGCCAGCGGGGACAGGGGCCAAAATCAGCCCCAGCATTTT
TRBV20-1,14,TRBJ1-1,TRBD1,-,CSALAGQGHTEAFF,TGCAGTGCACTTGCGGGACAGGGCCACACTGAAGCTTTCTTT
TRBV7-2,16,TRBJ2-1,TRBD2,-,CASSLRLAGLYNEQFF,TGTGCCAGCAGCTTACGACTAGCGGGGCTCTACAATGAGCAGTTCTTC
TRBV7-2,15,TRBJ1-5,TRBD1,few,CASSPRDRDNQPQHF,TGTGCCAGCAGCCCCCGGGACAGGGATAATCAGCCCCAGCATTTT
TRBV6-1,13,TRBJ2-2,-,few,CASRAETTGELFF,TGTGCCAGCAGGGCGGAGACCACCGGGGAGCTGTTTTTT
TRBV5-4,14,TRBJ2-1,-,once,CASSLIDNYNEQFF,TGTGCCAGCAGCCTGATCGACAACTACAATGAGCAGTTCTTC
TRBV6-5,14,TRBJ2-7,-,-,CASSPYRTGYEQYF,TGTGCCAGCAGTCCGTACCGGACGGGCTACGAGCAGTACTTC
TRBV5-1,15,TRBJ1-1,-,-,CASSLDAGVGTEAFF,TGCGCCAGCAGCTTGGACGCCGGGGTGGGCACTGAAGCTTTCTTT
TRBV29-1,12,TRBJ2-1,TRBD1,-,CSVQDRLNEQFF,TGCAGCGTCCAGGACAGGTTAAATGAGCAGTTCTTC
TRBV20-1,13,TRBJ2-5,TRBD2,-,CSASGLGGETQYF,TGCAGTGCCTCCGGACTAGGAGGAGAGACCCAGTACTTC
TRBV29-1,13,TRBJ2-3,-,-,CSLRPSSTDTQYF,TGCAGCTTACGACCCAGCAGCACAGATACGCAGTATTTT
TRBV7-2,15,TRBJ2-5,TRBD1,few,CASSLSPTGEETQYF,TGTGCCAGCAGCTTATCGCCAACAGGGGAAGAGACCCAGTACTTC
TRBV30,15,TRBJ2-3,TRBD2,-,CAWSGLAGGTDTQYF,TGTGCCTGGAGTGGTCTAGCGGGGGGCACAGATACGCAGTATTTT
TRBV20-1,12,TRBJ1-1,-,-,CSANLRDTEAFF,TGCAGTGCTAACCTGCGGGACACTGAAGCTTTCTTT
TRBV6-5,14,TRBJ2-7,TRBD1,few,CASSVGTGLYEQYF,TGTGCCAGCAGCGTCGGGACAGGACTCTACGAGCAGTACTTC
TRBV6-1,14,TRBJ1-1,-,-,CAISEGIRGAEAFF,TGTGCCATCAGTGAAGGTATACGCGGGGCTGAAGCTTTCTTT
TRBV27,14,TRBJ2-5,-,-,CASGVPRSLETQYF,TGTGCCAGCGGTGTCCCCAGGAGCCTGGAGACCCAGTACTTC
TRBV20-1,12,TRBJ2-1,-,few,CSARALLGEQFF,TGCAGTGCCAGAGCTTTACTAGGCGAGCAGTTCTTC
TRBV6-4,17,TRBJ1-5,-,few,CASKPGRGDYSNQPQHF,TGTGCCAGCAAGCCGGGACGGGGTGATTATAGCAATCAGCCCCAGCATTTT
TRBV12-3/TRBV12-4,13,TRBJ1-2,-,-,CASSLKGSNGYTF,TGTGCCAGCAGTTTAAAGGGTTCGAATGGCTACACCTTC
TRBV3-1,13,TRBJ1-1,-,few,CASSPRMNTEAFF,TGTGCCAGCAGCCCTCGGATGAACACTGAAGCTTTCTTT
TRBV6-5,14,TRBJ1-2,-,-,CASSTGTTFYGYTF,TGTGCCAGCAGTACCGGGACGACGTTCTATGGCTACACCTTC
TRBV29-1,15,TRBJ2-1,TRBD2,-,CSVDRGGSSYNEQFF,TGCAGCGTTGATCGGGGCGGGAGCTCCTACAATGAGCAGTTCTTC
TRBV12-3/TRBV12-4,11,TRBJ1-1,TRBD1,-,CASSPDRGAFF,TGTGCCAGCAGCCCCGACAGGGGGGCTTTCTTT
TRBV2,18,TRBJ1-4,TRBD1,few,CASSLLTGGFATNEKLFF,TGTGCCAGCAGTCTTCTTACAGGGGGTTTCGCGACTAATGAAAAACTGTTTTTT
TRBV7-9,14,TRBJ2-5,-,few,CASSFSGQWRSQYF,TGTGCCAGCAGTTTTAGCGGACAGTGGAGGAGCCAGTACTTC
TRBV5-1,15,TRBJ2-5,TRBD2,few,CASSLAGGEQETQYF,TGCGCCAGCAGCTTGGCCGGGGGGGAACAAGAGACCCAGTACTTC
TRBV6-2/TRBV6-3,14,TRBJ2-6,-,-,CASSYTELRDKLTF,TGTGCCAGCAGTTACACAGAACTGAGGGACAAGTTAACTTTC
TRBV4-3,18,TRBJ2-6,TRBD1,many,CASSQSGQGSSGANVLTF,TGCGCCAGCAGCCAATCGGGACAGGGAAGCTCTGGGGCCAACGTCCTGACTTTC
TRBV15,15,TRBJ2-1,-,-,CATSKTEYDYNEQFF,TGTGCCACCAGCAAGACAGAATACGACTACAATGAGCAGTTCTTC
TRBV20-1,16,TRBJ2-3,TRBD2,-,CSARPRLAGSTDTQYF,TGCAGTGCTAGGCCTAGGCTAGCGGGAAGCACAGATACGCAGTATTTT
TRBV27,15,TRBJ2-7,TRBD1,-,CASRQPGTGTYEQYF,TGTGCCAGCAGACAGCCCGGGACAGGGACCTACGAGCAGTACTTC
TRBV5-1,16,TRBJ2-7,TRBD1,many,CASSFGLRTGGYEQYF,TGCGCCAGCAGCTTCGGCCTTCGGACAGGGGGCTACGAGCAGTACTTC
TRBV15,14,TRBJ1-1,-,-,CATSSFQGRTEAFF,TGTGCCACCAGCAGCTTCCAGGGGCGAACTGAAGCTTTCTTT
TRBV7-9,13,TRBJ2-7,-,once,CASSLAITDEQYF,TGTGCCAGCAGCTTAGCGATAACAGATGAGCAGTACTTC
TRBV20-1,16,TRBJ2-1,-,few,CSADPTGSGSYNEQFF,TGCAGTGCTGACCCTACGGGAAGCGGTTCCTACAATGAGCAGTTCTTC
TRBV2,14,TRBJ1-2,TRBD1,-,CASNRGQGEGGYTF,TGTGCCAGTAACAGGGGCCAGGGCGAGGGAGGCTACACCTTC
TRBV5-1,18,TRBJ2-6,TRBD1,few,CASSLELGTGTGANVLTF,TGCGCCAGCAGCTTGGAGTTGGGGACAGGGACTGGGGCCAACGTCCTGACTTTC
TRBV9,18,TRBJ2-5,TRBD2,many,CASSPPGGGYMNQETQYF,TGTGCCAGCAGCCCCCCGGGGGGGGGATATATGAACCAAGAGACCCAGTACTTC
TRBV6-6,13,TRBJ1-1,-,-,CASTILGNTEAFF,TGTGCCAGCACGATTCTGGGGAACACTGAAGCTTTCTTT
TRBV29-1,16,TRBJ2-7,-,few,CSVPRKFFTSSYEQHF,TGCAGCGTCCCACGTAAATTTTTTACCTCCTCCTACGAGCAGCACTTC
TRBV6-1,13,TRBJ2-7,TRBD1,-,CASRATGVYEQYF,TGTGCCAGCAGGGCGACAGGGGTCTACGAGCAGTACTTC